This T cell receptor (beta chain) was identified during a study of blood T cell repertoires in COVID-19. In the study overall: COVID-19 samples collected from the United States, Italy and Spain covered acute and convalescent phases. Sample material is recorded as cDNA or gDNA derived from T cells, B-cell-depleted T cells, or PBMCs.

The CDR3 has 14 amino acids. After removal of 7 bases from V and 1 base from J, the junction contained 4 bases not matched to a gene. Per germline, CDR1 MDHEN and CDR2 SYDVKM. In this sample, this clone turned up a few times. Per the study methods: Amplification of reference gene primers provided the estimated nucleated cell counts. Profiled with immunoSEQ multiplex PCR; TCRdb holds only in-frame clones, not every one. V and J calls and clone size are given by that table; D and trimming were obtained from the DNA. The repertoire holds about 200,000 clones, roughly 89% seen once, with 6.5% in the top ten.

The chain uses TRBV28 and TRBJ1-3; 7 nucleotides line up with TRBD1. Sequences were obtained from peripheral blood. The origin of this receptor is a man in his fifties or sixties who had recovered from COVID-19. The CDR3 spells CASTLQGSGNTIYF. CDR3 DNA: TGTGCCAGCACCCTACAGGGGTCTGGAAACACCATATATTTT.